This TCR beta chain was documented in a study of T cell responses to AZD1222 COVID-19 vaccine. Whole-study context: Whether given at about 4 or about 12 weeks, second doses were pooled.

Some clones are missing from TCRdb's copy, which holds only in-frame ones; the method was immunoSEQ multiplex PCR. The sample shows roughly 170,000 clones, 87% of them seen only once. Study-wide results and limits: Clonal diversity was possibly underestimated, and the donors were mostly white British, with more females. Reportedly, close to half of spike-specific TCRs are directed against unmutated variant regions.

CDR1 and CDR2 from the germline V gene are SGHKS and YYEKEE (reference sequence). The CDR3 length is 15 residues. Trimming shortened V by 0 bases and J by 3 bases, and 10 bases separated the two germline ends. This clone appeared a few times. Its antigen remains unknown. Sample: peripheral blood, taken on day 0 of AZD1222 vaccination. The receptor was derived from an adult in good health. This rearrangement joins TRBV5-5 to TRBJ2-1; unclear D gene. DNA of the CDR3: TGTGCCAGCAGCTTGGCCGGCCAGAGCTACAATGAGCAGTTCTTC. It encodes CASSLAGQSYNEQFF.